One and the same sample provided the 9 T cell receptor beta chains below, sequenced in a study of T cell responses to AZD1222 COVID-19 vaccine. The method was immunoSEQ multiplex PCR; TCRdb's version includes in-frame clones alone and lacks a portion of them. The profile covers approximately 90,000 clones, with approximately 89% appearing a single time and approximately 15% taken by the ten largest. The sample was peripheral blood, taken on day 0 of AZD1222 vaccination. Every receptor here comes from an adult in good health.

This chain connects TRBV20-1 to TRBJ2-5; 8 bases match TRBD1. This CDR3 comprises 18 residues. V lost 3 bases and J lost 2; bases outside the gene matches: 17. Germline V gene sequence: CDR1 DFQATT, CDR2 SNEGSKA (reference sequence). The CDR3 DNA reads as TGCAGTGCTAGTTTCCTTAGGTCGGGGACAGGACTACAAGAGACCCAGTACTTC. It translates to CSASFLRSGTGLQETQYF.

The chain couples TRBV20-1 to TRBJ2-7; TRBD2 aligns across 13 bases. The CDR3 contains 15 residues. Trimming took 3 bases from V and 2 from J; bases not matched to a gene: 4. CDR1 and CDR2 from the germline V gene are DFQATT and SNEGSKA (reference sequence). The CDR3 loop reads CSASRLAGGPYEQYF. DNA of the CDR3: TGCAGTGCTAGTAGACTAGCGGGAGGCCCCTACGAGCAGTACTTC.

V and J are TRBV6-4 and TRBJ1-2; TRBD1 aligns across 10 bases. V shed 6 bases and J 8 bases; nucleotides not matched to a gene: 6. Germline CDR1 and CDR2: MRHNA and SNTAGT. The CDR3 contains 13 residues. The CDR3 spells CASRQDRGHGYTF. The CDR3 nucleotides are TGTGCCAGCAGACAAGACAGGGGGCACGGCTACACCTTC.

The chain joins TRBV11-2 to TRBJ1-1, with D hard to call. The CDR3 totals 13 residues. Trimming pared 3 bases from V and 3 bases from J, leaving 8 bases between. Germline V gene lookup returns CDR1 SGHAT and CDR2 FQNNGV. The CDR3 DNA reads TGTGCCAGCAGCTTTAAGGGAGACACTGAAGCTTTCTTT. This translates into CASSFKGDTEAFF. The complete variable domain, with remaining parts taken from reference TRBV11-2 and TRBJ1-1, reads EAGVAQSPRYKIIEKRQSVAFWCNPISGHATLYWYQQILGQGPKLLIQFQNNGVVDDSQLPKDRFSAERLKGVDSTLKIQPAKLEDSAVYLCASSFKGDTEAFFGQGTRLTVV.

The chain couples TRBV28 to TRBJ1-5; TRBD1 might be the D (6 bases). The CDR3 is 16 amino acids. CDR1 MDHEN and CDR2 SYDVKM come from the germline V gene. Trimming shortened V by 2 bases and J by 5 bases, and 16 bases separated the two germline ends. The CDR3 DNA reads as TGTGCCAGCAGTTTACCTACAGGGTGGCTACATCAGCCCCAGCATTTT. Amino acid sequence: CASSLPTGWLHQPQHF.

The chain recombines TRBV14 with TRBJ1-5; D unresolved. The CDR3 covers 15 residues. Germline CDR1 and CDR2: SGHDN and FVKESK. V lost 0 bases and J 9 bases, leaving 15 bases between the germline ends. Here the CDR3 reads CASSQDKQPAGPQHF. In DNA form, the CDR3 reads TGTGCCAGCAGCCAAGATAAGCAACCGGCCGGGCCCCAGCATTTT.

The chain joins TRBV6-1 to TRBJ2-7; 11 positions match TRBD2. This CDR3 comprises 17 residues. Germline CDR1 is MNHNS and CDR2 is SASEGT. The V segment lost 4 bases and the J segment 3 bases; nucleotides outside the gene matches: 11. DNA of the CDR3: TGTGCCAGCAGTGGGATGGGTAGCGGGAGGGGGCACTACGAGCAGTACTTC. It specifies CASSGMGSGRGHYEQYF.

The chain combines TRBV2 with TRBJ1-2; perhaps TRBD1 as D (6 bases). The germline gives CDR1 SNHLY, CDR2 FYNNEI. V lost 6 bases and J lost 8, with 16 bases in between. The CDR3 consists of 13 residues. The CDR3 protein is CASSGYRELGYTF. CDR3 bases: TGTGCCAGCAGCGGCTACAGGGAGCTCGGCTACACCTTC.

The V gene is TRBV27, the J gene TRBJ1-1; 8 nucleotides align to TRBD1. Germline assignment: CDR1 MNHEY and CDR2 SMNVEV (reference sequence). Germline trimming cut 6 bases from V and 3 bases from J; bases unmatched to any gene: 6. This CDR3 region has 14 residues. CDR3 protein: CASSLQGAYTEAFF. For the CDR3, the DNA is TGTGCCAGCAGCCTTCAGGGGGCGTACACTGAAGCTTTCTTT.